Reported below is one T cell receptor beta chain. Its antigen is undetermined. At one end, the junction sequence differs from germline, possibly due to a read error. Profiles of TCR beta VDJ and CDR3 were generated from a genomic DNA template. MiXCR, run by TCRdb on the reads, gives a single entry per CDR3 protein. The table lists under 250,000 distinct CDR3 sequences, more than 40% of them singletons. This entry is derived from a study of CD8+CD57+ T cells in acquired aplastic anemia. General study findings and limits: The study identified around 28 CD8+ CDR3 sequences shared by patients and controls.

CDR1 and CDR2 (germline): WSHSY, SAAADI. The CDR3 is made up of 17 amino acids. Selection for sequencing was limited to patients who had shown CD8+CD57+ cell expansion by flow cytometry. No patient had been given any therapy when blood was sampled. The specimen sequenced was sorted CD4+, CD8+, or CD8+CD57+ T cells (not recorded which) from PBMCs. The chain combines TRBV10-2 with TRBJ2-1; TRBD2 agrees at 7 bases. The source of this sequence is a human donor with aplastic anemia. As DNA, the CDR3 is TGCGCCAGCAGTAGTCACTGGCTAGCGGACGGCTACAATGCGCAGTTCTTC. This codes for CASSSHWLADGYNAQFF.